These 18 T cell receptor beta chains originate from one sample sequenced in a study of cytomegalovirus exposure and HLA in healthy donors. TCRdb keeps only in-frame clones here, not all; method: immunoSEQ multiplex PCR. This table has 150,000 to 170,000 clones, approximately 86% appearing once. Sequencing was performed on PBMCs. These receptors all stem from a human donor in good health.

This clone appeared once. The genes are TRBV2 and TRBJ1-1, with a possible D match to TRBD1 (6 bases). V lost 6 bases and J 0 bases, leaving 14 bases between the germline ends. The V gene's germline CDR1 is SNHLY and CDR2 FYNNEI. The CDR3 has 15 residues. The CDR3 reads CASSPLDRLNTEAFF. The CDR3 coding sequence is TGTGCCAGCAGCCCACTCGACAGGTTGAACACTGAAGCTTTCTTT.

This clone was detected only a few times. The chain has TRBV6-6 and TRBJ1-2; D unresolved. CDR1 MNHNY and CDR2 SVGAGI come from the germline V gene (reference sequence). The CDR3 contains 11 residues. With 6 bases removed from V and 8 bases from J, the gap between germline ends came to 10 bases. The DNA of the CDR3 is TGTGCCAGCAGCCGGACTGAAGGCTACACCTTC. This codes for CASSRTEGYTF.

The chain links TRBV27 to TRBJ1-5; TRBD1 might be the D (6 bases). Looked up from germline, CDR1 is MNHEY and CDR2 is SMNVEV (reference sequence). V gave up 3 bases and J gave up 6 bases, with 12 bases separating them. CDR3 length: 14 residues. The CDR3 loop is CASSFEGVGQPQHF. In DNA form, the CDR3 reads TGTGCCAGCAGTTTTGAGGGGGTGGGTCAGCCCCAGCATTTT.

The chain couples TRBV4-1 to TRBJ2-3; D is ambiguous. The length of the CDR3 is 16 residues. Germline V CDR1 and CDR2: MGHRA, YSYEKL. With 0 bases removed from V and 2 bases from J, the gap between germline ends came to 12 bases. In nucleotides, the CDR3 is TGCGCCAGCAGCCAAGATTTTGGCGGTAACACAGATACGCAGTATTTT. As protein: CASSQDFGGNTDTQYF.

The chain combines TRBV15 with TRBJ2-6; a weak D match, TRBD2 (6 bases). Trimming cost V 0 bases and J 2 bases, with 8 bases left between them. Germline values: CDR1 LNHNV, CDR2 YYDKDF (reference sequence). The CDR3 runs 16 residues. The CDR3 sequence: CATSRDSGAGANVLTF. DNA for the CDR3: TGTGCCACCAGCAGAGACTCGGGGGCTGGGGCCAACGTCCTGACTTTC. The full variable domain, rest sourced from reference TRBV15 and TRBJ2-6, is DAMVIQNPRYQVTQFGKPVTLSCSQTLNHNVMYWYQQKSSQAPKLLFHYYDKDFNNEADTPDNFQSRRPNTSFCFLDIRSPGLGDTAMYLCATSRDSGAGANVLTFGAGSRLTVL.

This chain joins TRBV19 and TRBJ1-5; tentative D call: TRBD1 (6 bases). CDR1 and CDR2 (germline): LNHDA, SQIVND (reference sequence). The germline V and J ends were trimmed by 9 bases and 2 bases, with 20 bases remaining between them. This CDR3 comprises 16 residues. CDR3 nucleotides: TGTGCCAGCTCAACAGGGCTTGGTAGGGGCAATCAGCCCCAGCATTTT. This sequence encodes CASSTGLGRGNQPQHF. The variable domain in full, completed from reference TRBV19 and TRBJ1-5, reads DGGITQSPKYLFRKEGQNVTLSCEQNLNHDAMYWYRQDPGQGLRLIYYSQIVNDFQKGDIAEGYSVSREKKESFPLTVTSAQKNPTAFYLCASSTGLGRGNQPQHFGDGTRLSIL.

V usage is TRBV2 and J usage is TRBJ2-1; D unclear. This CDR3 is 14 amino acids long. The germline V gene has CDR1 SNHLY and CDR2 FYNNEI. V dropped 3 bases and J dropped 4 bases, with 10 bases sitting between them. The CDR3 DNA reads as TGTGCCAGCAGTGACCCCCGGAGTTACAATGAGCAGTTCTTC. Translating gives CASSDPRSYNEQFF.

This chain links TRBV5-4 with TRBJ1-1; TRBD1 aligns across 8 bases. From germline, CDR1 is SGHNT and CDR2 YYREEE (reference sequence). V shed 0 bases, J shed 0 bases, and the junction held 10 bases outside the gene matches. This CDR3 has 18 residues. The CDR3, as DNA: TGTGCCAGCAGCTTGGGGGGACAGGCATCTATAATGAACACTGAAGCTTTCTTT. This codes for CASSLGGQASIMNTEAFF.

The chain combines TRBV4-3 with TRBJ1-1; the match to TRBD1 covers 7 bases. The CDR3 runs to 15 residues. With 4 bases clipped from V and 1 base from J, the junction kept 6 bases outside the gene matches. Germline assignment: CDR1 LGHNA and CDR2 YSLEER. In DNA form, the CDR3 reads TGCGCCAGCAGCCTAACGACAGGGCAGAACACTGAAGCTTTCTTT. It encodes CASSLTTGQNTEAFF.

The chain employs TRBV7-6 and TRBJ2-5; 9 bases are a match to TRBD1. CDR1 and CDR2 from the germline V gene are SGHVS and FNYEAQ. The V and J ends lost 5 bases and 0 bases, in that order; junction bases with no gene match: 4. The length of the CDR3 is 15 residues. CDR3 coding DNA: TGTGCCAGCAGCACCGGGACAGGGTACCAAGAGACCCAGTACTTC. Amino acid sequence: CASSTGTGYQETQYF.

This clone was seen only once. The chain employs TRBV20-1 and TRBJ2-3; D is unclear. V was pared by 6 bases and J by 10 bases, with 8 bases between. There are 9 residues in the CDR3. CDR1 and CDR2 (germline): DFQATT, SNEGSKA (reference sequence). The CDR3 sequence: CSASQAQYF. The CDR3 region has the DNA TGCAGTGCGAGCCAAGCGCAGTATTTT.

CDR3 loop: CASSFLAGATYNEQFF. The CDR3 nucleotides read TGTGCCAGCAGCTTTCTAGCGGGGGCTACCTACAATGAGCAGTTCTTC. The chain recombines TRBV7-3 with TRBJ2-1, with TRBD2 matching 10 bases. The CDR3 contains 16 residues. The trim removed 3 bases at V and 2 bases at J, leaving 4 bases unmatched. Looked up from germline, CDR1 is SGHTA and CDR2 is FQGTGA.

The gene calls are TRBV28 and TRBJ1-4, with TRBD1 identical over 8 bases. The CDR3 covers 14 residues. Germline trimming cut 3 bases from V and 7 bases from J; bases unmatched to any gene: 4. In germline, CDR1 is MDHEN, CDR2 SYDVKM. In nucleotides, the CDR3 is TGTGCCAGCAGTTTCCAGACAGGGGTTGAAAAACTGTTTTTT. Protein product: CASSFQTGVEKLFF.

The V call is TRBV27, the J call TRBJ2-7; 8 bases map to TRBD1. V gave up 5 bases and J gave up 1 base; unmatched junction bases: 4. The CDR3 spans 14 residues. Germline assignment: CDR1 MNHEY and CDR2 SMNVEV (reference sequence). The CDR3 reads CASSPRTGSYEQYF. The CDR3 nucleotides are TGTGCCAGCAGTCCCCGGACAGGGTCCTACGAGCAGTACTTC.

The gene calls are TRBV6-5 and TRBJ2-2; TRBD1 matches 7 bases. The CDR3 runs 14 residues. The V gene's germline CDR1 is MNHEY and CDR2 SVGAGI. V was clipped by 8 bases and J by 5 bases; unmatched bases: 8. The CDR3 DNA reads as TGTGCCAGCCAGTGGACAGGAACTACCGGGGAGCTGTTTTTT. It translates to CASQWTGTTGELFF.

V is TRBV19 and J is TRBJ1-2; 8 bases match TRBD1. V dropped 2 bases and J dropped 0; count of bases not matched to a gene: 2. Per germline, CDR1 LNHDA and CDR2 SQIVND (reference sequence). This CDR3 is 15 amino acids long. CDR3 bases: TGTGCCAGTAGTATAACAGGGGGAGCTAACTATGGCTACACCTTC. Its translation is CASSITGGANYGYTF.

The rearrangement joins TRBV7-9 to TRBJ1-1; 8 positions match TRBD1. CDR3 size: 15 residues. V trimming: 5 bases; J trimming: 4 bases; junction bases outside the gene matches: 9. Germline V gene lookup returns CDR1 SEHNR and CDR2 FQNEAQ (reference sequence). The CDR3 here is CASSPGQGGGTEAFF. As DNA, the CDR3 is TGTGCCAGCAGCCCCGGACAGGGCGGGGGCACTGAAGCTTTCTTT.

The genes are TRBV9 and TRBJ2-3; D not certain. The CDR3 sequence is 13 residues long. Trimming left V 1 base short and J 1 base short, with 4 bases between. Looked up from germline, CDR1 is SGDLS and CDR2 is YYNGEE. In nucleotides, the CDR3 is TGTGCCAGCAGCGTACGGGGCACAGATACGCAGTATTTT. Protein: CASSVRGTDTQYF.